Presented here are 14 T cell receptor beta chains from one specimen sequenced in a study of PD-L1 blockade in urothelial cancer (dated by TCRdb to between 2016 and 2019). Libraries were made using the immunoSEQ multiplex PCR assay. Sourced from immuneACCESS, this table was stored by TCRdb with only in-frame sequences that have V and J called. A share of the clones is absent; for the studies checked, an unresolved V gene accounts for under half, and the remainder has no known explanation. This sample has 100,000 or so clones in its table, and approximately 90% of those were observed once. Of the sample, just over 0.9% falls within the top ten clones. Sample: PBMCs, taken around atezolizumab (anti-PD-L1) treatment. The source of these receptors is a woman at least 80 years old with urothelial cancer.

Here the CDR3 DNA reads TGCGCCAGCAGCTCGGGACTAGCGGAGCAGCAGTTCTTC. Its translation is CASSSGLAEQQFF. The chain combines TRBV5-1 with TRBJ2-1, with 11 bases lining up with TRBD2. V dropped 3 bases and J dropped 11; count of bases not matched to a gene: 4. This CDR3 is built from 13 residues. Germline values: CDR1 SGHRS, CDR2 YFSETQ.

This clone was observed once. The rearrangement joins TRBV4-1 to TRBJ2-3; 9 bases are shared with TRBD2. This CDR3 contains 16 residues. Unmatched junction bases numbered 4, after V lost 1 base and J lost 2 bases. Germline-derived CDR1 and CDR2 are MGHRA and YSYEKL. CDR3: CASSQGLAGNTDTQYF. The CDR3 coding sequence is TGCGCCAGCAGCCAAGGGCTAGCGGGAAACACAGATACGCAGTATTTT.

The J gene is TRBJ2-3, the V gene TRBV7-3, with TRBD2 identical over 9 bases. This CDR3 is 19 amino acids long. In germline, CDR1 is SGHTA, CDR2 FQGTGA. Trimming took 4 bases from V and 4 from J; bases not matched to a gene: 18. CDR3 protein: CASSSTGGLAGRRADTQYF. The DNA for the CDR3 is TGTGCCAGCAGCTCCACCGGAGGGCTAGCGGGGAGAAGGGCAGATACGCAGTATTTT.

The chain uses TRBV7-6 and TRBJ2-1, with D uncertain. Germline-derived CDR1 and CDR2 are SGHVS and FNYEAQ. The CDR3 consists of 12 residues. V was pared by 5 bases and J by 8 bases, with 10 bases between. CDR3 DNA sequence: TGTGCCAGCAGCCTGACTTACGATGAGCAGTTCTTC. It specifies CASSLTYDEQFF.

The CDR3 DNA reads TGCGCCAGCAGTGGGGACAGAGCCTATGGCTACACCTTC. Protein product: CASSGDRAYGYTF. This rearrangement joins TRBV10-1 to TRBJ1-2; 7 bases agree with TRBD1. V lost 4 bases, J lost 4 bases, and 3 bases stayed unmatched. CDR3 length: 13 residues. CDR1 is WNHNN and CDR2 is SYGVQD in the germline V gene (reference sequence).

This sequence joins TRBV30 and TRBJ2-2, with 7 bases aligning to TRBD2. Germline V gives CDR1 GTSNPN, CDR2 SVGIG (reference sequence). The J segment lost 1 base and the V segment lost 4 bases, leaving 3 bases of the junction unmatched. This CDR3 is built from 14 residues. CDR3 loop: CAWTLAGNTGELFF. DNA for the CDR3: TGTGCCTGGACATTAGCGGGGAACACCGGGGAGCTGTTTTTT.

In this sample, this clone turned up a few times. The chain employs TRBV28 and TRBJ2-7; no definite D call. Trimming took 4 bases from V and 6 from J, leaving 10 bases between them. The length of the CDR3 is 12 residues. Germline CDR1 and CDR2: MDHEN and SYDVKM. The CDR3 bases are TGTGCCAGCAGTTCCCCAGGTCGCGAGCAGTACTTC. Residues: CASSSPGREQYF.

The V call is TRBV5-1, the J call TRBJ2-5; the D is unclear. This CDR3 is 14 amino acids long. Germline-derived CDR1 and CDR2 are SGHRS and YFSETQ. V lost 0 bases and J lost 1, with 7 bases in between. CDR3 amino acids: CASSLVLSQETQYF. CDR3 in DNA: TGCGCCAGCAGCTTGGTCCTATCCCAAGAGACCCAGTACTTC.

CDR3 sequence reads: CASSPVHTQETQYF. CDR3 bases: TGTGCCAGCTCACCGGTTCACACCCAAGAGACCCAGTACTTC. The chain carries TRBV18 and TRBJ2-5; D is unresolved. The CDR3 is made up of 14 amino acids. The V end was cut by 3 bases, the J end by 1 base, with 9 bases between. Germline V CDR1 and CDR2: KGHSH, LQKENI.

The rearrangement joins TRBV19 to TRBJ2-1, with 7 bases aligning to TRBD2. In germline, CDR1 is LNHDA, CDR2 SQIVND (reference sequence). Losses at the gene ends were 10 bases for V and 3 bases for J; bases not matched to a gene: 15. This CDR3 spans 16 amino acids. In DNA form, the CDR3 reads TGTGCCACCACAACAACTACTAGCGCAAACTACAATGAGCAGTTCTTC. This gives the protein CATTTTTSANYNEQFF.

The chain's CDR3 is CASSPRTVTDTQYF. The CDR3 DNA reads as TGTGCCAGCTCACCACGGACAGTCACAGATACGCAGTATTTT. The chain couples TRBV18 to TRBJ2-3, with a possible D match to TRBD1 (6 bases). The CDR3 is 14 amino acids. V lost 1 base, J lost 2 bases, and 7 bases lay in between. Germline V CDR1 and CDR2: KGHSH, LQKENI.

V is TRBV7-9 and J is TRBJ1-1; 9 nucleotides agree with TRBD1. The germline V gene encodes CDR1 SEHNR and CDR2 FQNEAQ (reference sequence). The V and J ends lost 5 bases and 0 bases, in that order; junction bases with no gene match: 4. CDR3 length equals 15 residues. For the CDR3, the DNA is TGTGCCAGCAGCCCCCGGACAGGGGTGAACACTGAAGCTTTCTTT. Its protein is CASSPRTGVNTEAFF.

V usage is TRBV6-4 and J usage is TRBJ1-2; maybe TRBD1 (6 bases). V lost 0 bases to trimming and J lost 9 bases, with 11 bases between them. The germline CDR1 and CDR2 sequences are MRHNA and SNTAGT. The CDR3 has 13 amino acids. DNA of the CDR3: TGTGCCAGCAGTGACTCAGGGGGTTGGAGCTACACCTTC. It translates to CASSDSGGWSYTF.

The chain carries TRBV5-6 and TRBJ2-7, with D perhaps matching TRBD1 (5 bases). Trimming removed 1 base at V and 8 bases at J, with 13 bases between. CDR3 size: 13 residues. CDR1 and CDR2 from the germline V gene are SGHDT and YYEEEE. The chain's CDR3 is CASSLLMTVQQYF. As DNA, the CDR3 is TGTGCCAGCAGCTTGCTGATGACAGTTCAGCAGTACTTC. The complete variable domain, with remaining parts taken from reference TRBV5-6 and TRBJ2-7, reads DAGVTQSPTHLIKTRGQQVTLRCSPKSGHDTVSWYQQALGQGPQFIFQYYEEEERQRGNFPDRFSGHQFPNYSSELNVNALLLGDSALYLCASSLLMTVQQYFGPGTRLTVT.